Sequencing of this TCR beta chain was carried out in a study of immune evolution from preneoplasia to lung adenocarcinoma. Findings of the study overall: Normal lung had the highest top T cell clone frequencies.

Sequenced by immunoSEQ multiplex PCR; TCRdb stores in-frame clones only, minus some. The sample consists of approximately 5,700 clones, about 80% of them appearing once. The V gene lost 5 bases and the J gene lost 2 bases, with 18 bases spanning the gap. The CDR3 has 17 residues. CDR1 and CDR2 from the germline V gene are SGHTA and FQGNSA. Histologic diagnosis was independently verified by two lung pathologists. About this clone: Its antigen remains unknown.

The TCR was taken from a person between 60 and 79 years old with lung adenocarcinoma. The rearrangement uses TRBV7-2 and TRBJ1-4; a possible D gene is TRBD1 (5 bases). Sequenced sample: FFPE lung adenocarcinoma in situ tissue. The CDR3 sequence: CASSHRGGGFTNEKLFF. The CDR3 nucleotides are TGTGCCAGCAGCCACCGGGGGGGTGGATTTACTAATGAAAAACTGTTTTTT.